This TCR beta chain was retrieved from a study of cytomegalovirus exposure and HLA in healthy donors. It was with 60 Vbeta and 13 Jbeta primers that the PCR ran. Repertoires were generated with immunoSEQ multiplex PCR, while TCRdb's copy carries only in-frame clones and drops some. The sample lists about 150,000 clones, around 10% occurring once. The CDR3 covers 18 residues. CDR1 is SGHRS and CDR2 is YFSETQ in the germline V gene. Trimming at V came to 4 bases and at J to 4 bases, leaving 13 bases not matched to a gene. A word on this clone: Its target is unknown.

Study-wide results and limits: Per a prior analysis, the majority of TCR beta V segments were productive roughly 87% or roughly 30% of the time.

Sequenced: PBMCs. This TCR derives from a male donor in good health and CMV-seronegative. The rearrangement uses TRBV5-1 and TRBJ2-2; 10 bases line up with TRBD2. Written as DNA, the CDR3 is TGCGCCAGCAGCACTGCCGGCCTAGCGGGAGTGGTCACCGGGGAGCTGTTTTTT. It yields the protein CASSTAGLAGVVTGELFF.